One and the same sample provided the 20 T cell receptor beta chains below, sequenced in a study of T-cell reconstitution after alpha-beta-depleted transplantation in children. Using unique molecular identifiers, the investigators prepared the TCRbeta library. TCRdb redid the calling of the PCR reads with MiXCR, one entry per CDR3 protein. The sample lists some 29,000 distinct CDR3 sequences; under 8% were seen once. Here the sequenced sample was PBMCs, mostly from graft donor cells, taken 180 days after TCRalphabeta/CD19-depleted stem cell transplant. These receptors all stem from a male patient under 18 who had a stem cell transplant for acute myeloid leukemia, so the T cells may come from the graft donor.

This clonotype was seen ten or more times. V usage is TRBV11-2 and J usage is TRBJ2-5; 7 bases are a match to TRBD1. V shed 0 bases and J 1 base; nucleotides not matched to a gene: 5. The CDR3 runs to 16 residues. The germline gives CDR1 SGHAT, CDR2 FQNNGV. This CDR3 is CASSLEGRTGQETQYF. CDR3 DNA sequence: TGTGCCAGCAGCTTAGAGGGGCGGACAGGCCAAGAGACCCAGTACTTC.

This clonotype occurred many times. V usage is TRBV5-1 and J usage is TRBJ1-1; D is unresolved. V was cut by 2 bases and J by 7 bases, with 6 bases left in between. CDR3 length: 11 residues. Germline CDR1 reads SGHRS; CDR2 reads YFSETQ. CDR3 nucleotides: TGCGCCAGCAGCTTCTTTGATGAAGCTTTCTTT. Its translation is CASSFFDEAFF.

This clonotype was counted ten times or more. The chain employs TRBV28 and TRBJ1-2; D unclear. The CDR3 is made up of 11 amino acids. Germline assignment: CDR1 MDHEN and CDR2 SYDVKM. V lost 3 bases and J 10 bases, leaving 9 bases between the germline ends. CDR3 protein: CASSLQEFYTF. The CDR3 DNA follows: TGTGCCAGCAGTTTGCAGGAGTTCTACACCTTC.

The table lists this clonotype with a few counts. The CDR3 protein is CASSLQRAQALEQYF. Here the CDR3 DNA reads TGTGCCAGCAGTTTACAGAGAGCCCAGGCTCTCGAGCAGTACTTC. This chain joins TRBV28 and TRBJ2-7; D remains ambiguous. Looked up from germline, CDR1 is MDHEN and CDR2 is SYDVKM. Deletions cut 2 bases from V and 6 bases from J, with 17 bases between. The CDR3 extends over 15 amino acids.

This clonotype was found many times. The chain has TRBV7-2 and TRBJ2-3, with D perhaps TRBD2 (6 bases). The V gene lost 6 bases and the J gene lost 6 bases, with 16 bases spanning the gap. The CDR3 extends over 14 amino acids. Germline assignment: CDR1 SGHTA and CDR2 FQGNSA. CDR3 in DNA: TGTGCCAGCAGTCTAGCGACTACTGGGGATACGCAGTATTTT. The encoded protein is CASSLATTGDTQYF. Combining the CDR3 with reference TRBV7-2 and TRBJ2-3 gives the whole variable domain GAGVSQSPSNKVTEKGKDVELRCDPISGHTALYWYRQSLGQGLEFLIYFQGNSAPDKSGLPSDRFSAERTGGSVSTLTIQRTQQEDSAVYLCASSLATTGDTQYFGPGTRLTVL.

This clonotype was seen at least ten times. The V call is TRBV6-1, the J call TRBJ2-7; the match to TRBD1 covers 8 bases. Trimming at V came to 6 bases and at J to 9 bases, leaving 4 bases not matched to a gene. The CDR3 has 11 amino acids. CDR1 and CDR2 from the germline V gene are MNHNS and SASEGT. DNA for the CDR3: TGTGCCAGCAGACAGGACAGGGTGCAGTACTTC. This translates into CASRQDRVQYF.

This clonotype showed up many times. The chain recombines TRBV20-1 with TRBJ1-4; D is ambiguous. Germline-derived CDR1 and CDR2 are DFQATT and SNEGSKA (reference sequence). The V end was cut by 6 bases, the J end by 7 bases, with 12 bases between. The CDR3 extends over 12 amino acids. In DNA, the CDR3 is TGCAGTGCAAACGAGGACGGTGAAAAACTGTTTTTT. Translated, it gives CSANEDGEKLFF.

CDR3 DNA sequence: TGTGCCAGCAGCCCCGGGCGGCTGTGGACCCACAATGAGCAGTTCTTC. Amino acids: CASSPGRLWTHNEQFF. V and J are TRBV4-2 and TRBJ2-1; no reliable D call. The V gene's germline CDR1 is LGHNA and CDR2 YNFKEQ. V was trimmed by 4 bases and J by 5 bases, leaving 18 bases between them. CDR3 length: 16 amino acids.

This clonotype was seen repeatedly, ten times or more. V usage is TRBV20-1 and J usage is TRBJ2-2; 9 nucleotides align to TRBD2. CDR1 is DFQATT and CDR2 is SNEGSKA in the germline V gene (reference sequence). V shed 6 bases, J shed 4 bases, and the junction held 6 bases outside the gene matches. CDR3 size: 14 residues. The DNA of the CDR3 is TGCAGTGCGCCTCTAGCGGGGCTCACCGGGGAGCTGTTTTTT. Amino acids: CSAPLAGLTGELFF.

This clonotype has a count of ten or more. This chain links TRBV15 with TRBJ1-1; D is unclear. The length of the CDR3 is 14 residues. The germline V gene encodes CDR1 LNHNV and CDR2 YYDKDF (reference sequence). With 3 bases removed from V and 0 bases from J, the gap between germline ends came to 8 bases. For the CDR3, the DNA is TGTGCCACCAGCAGCTTAGGGTTGAACACTGAAGCTTTCTTT. This encodes CATSSLGLNTEAFF.

This clonotype has at least ten counts. The genes are TRBV29-1 and TRBJ2-7; no clear D. The germline V gene has CDR1 SQVTM and CDR2 ANQGSEA. CDR3 size: 12 residues. Trimming took 4 bases from V and 0 from J, leaving 7 bases between them. Here the CDR3 DNA reads TGCAGCGTTGGCGTGAGCTCCTACGAGCAGTACTTC. Residues: CSVGVSSYEQYF.

This clonotype was recorded many times. V and J are TRBV7-2 and TRBJ1-2, with 8 bases identical to TRBD1. The length of the CDR3 is 14 residues. The J segment lost 5 bases and the V segment lost 7 bases, leaving 9 bases of the junction unmatched. The germline V gene has CDR1 SGHTA and CDR2 FQGNSA. CDR3 nucleotides: TGTGCCAGCACCCCCGGACAGGGTTTATATGGCTACACCTTC. Translation: CASTPGQGLYGYTF.

This clonotype was recorded many times. The chain employs TRBV20-1 and TRBJ2-1; the match to TRBD2 covers 8 bases. Germline V gene sequence: CDR1 DFQATT, CDR2 SNEGSKA (reference sequence). V was pared by 4 bases and J by 2 bases, with 16 bases of the junction left unmatched. CDR3 length: 18 residues. The CDR3 bases are TGCAGTGCTAAACAGTACTCGACTAGCGAACTAACCTACAATGAGCAGTTCTTC. It yields the protein CSAKQYSTSELTYNEQFF.

This clonotype was counted at least ten times. The V call is TRBV25-1, the J call TRBJ2-7; 8 nucleotides match TRBD1. The CDR3 covers 16 residues. J lost 3 bases, V lost 1 base, and 8 bases had no gene match. The germline gives CDR1 MGHDK, CDR2 SYGVNS. This CDR3 reads CASSELGAGGHYEQYF. DNA of the CDR3: TGTGCCAGCAGTGAATTAGGAGCAGGGGGCCACTACGAGCAGTACTTC.

There are many counts of this clonotype. This chain links TRBV11-2 with TRBJ2-3, with TRBD2 matching over 10 bases. The CDR3 is made up of 12 amino acids. Per germline, CDR1 SGHAT and CDR2 FQNNGV. Trimming removed 4 bases from V and 14 bases from J; junction bases left unmatched: 6. This CDR3 is CASSSSSGRRYF. The DNA for the CDR3 is TGTGCCAGCAGCTCGTCTAGCGGGAGACGGTATTTT.

This clonotype appeared many times. The rearrangement joins TRBV18 to TRBJ2-3; D is possibly TRBD2 (6 bases). V was cut by 6 bases and J by 0 bases, with 25 bases left in between. Germline V lookup: CDR1 KGHSH, CDR2 LQKENI. The CDR3 is 19 amino acids. Written as DNA, the CDR3 is TGTGCCAGCTCGGTACGAATATCGCGGGATCTTCCTAGCACAGATACGCAGTATTTT. The encoded protein is CASSVRISRDLPSTDTQYF. Filled out from reference TRBV18 and TRBJ2-3, the complete variable domain reads NAGVMQNPRHLVRRRGQEARLRCSPMKGHSHVYWYRQLPEEGLKFMVYLQKENIIDESGMPKERFSAEFPKEGPSILRIQQVVRGDSAAYFCASSVRISRDLPSTDTQYFGPGTRLTVL.

This clonotype was recorded many times. V usage is TRBV5-1 and J usage is TRBJ2-7; a possible D gene is TRBD2 (6 bases). The CDR3 is made up of 15 amino acids. Trimming cost V 0 bases and J 2 bases, with 12 bases left between them. The germline gives CDR1 SGHRS, CDR2 YFSETQ. As DNA, the CDR3 is TGCGCCAGCAGCTTGGCGGGCGGGGCTACCTACGAGCAGTACTTC. Translated: CASSLAGGATYEQYF.

The chain recombines TRBV28 with TRBJ2-7, with TRBD1 matching 8 bases. J gave up 3 bases and V 4 bases, and 8 bases lay outside the gene matches. The CDR3 runs to 15 residues. Germline CDR1 MDHEN, CDR2 SYDVKM. CDR3 region: CASSSPGQALYEQYF. The CDR3 region has the DNA TGTGCCAGCAGTTCACCGGGACAGGCCCTCTACGAGCAGTACTTC. Full variable domain (remainder filled in from reference TRBV28 and TRBJ2-7): DVKVTQSSRYLVKRTGEKVFLECVQDMDHENMFWYRQDPGLGLRLIYFSYDVKMKEKGDIPEGYSVSREKKERFSLILESASTNQTSMYLCASSSPGQALYEQYFGPGTRLTVT.

The rearrangement uses TRBV30 and TRBJ1-2; TRBD1 is a possible D gene (5 bases). Trimming stripped 5 bases from V and 5 bases from J, with 24 bases between. Per the germline V gene, CDR1 is GTSNPN and CDR2 is SVGIG (reference sequence). The CDR3 is 16 residues long. The CDR3 reads CAWARDAAPKPYGYTF. The CDR3 DNA reads as TGTGCCTGGGCTCGGGACGCCGCACCGAAACCATATGGCTACACCTTC.

This clonotype was observed at least ten times. The V call is TRBV14, the J call TRBJ2-3; the D is unclear. Germline V gene sequence: CDR1 SGHDN, CDR2 FVKESK. This CDR3 is 14 amino acids long. V lost 0 bases and J lost 4, with 8 bases in between. This CDR3 is CASSQDWDADTQYF. The CDR3 bases are TGTGCCAGCAGCCAAGATTGGGATGCAGATACGCAGTATTTT.